This T cell receptor beta chain was sequenced during a study of CD8+ T cells in alopecia areata. As regards this clone: Its cognate antigen is unknown.

Findings and caveats of the study: Across lesional scalp, and particularly alopecia totalis/universalis, clonality surpassed that of normal scalp.

The CDR3 totals 12 residues. The V end lost 5 bases, the J end lost 12 bases, and 16 bases lay between the germline ends. CDR1 and CDR2 from the germline V gene are LNHDA and SQIVND (reference sequence). Treatment given: oral pan-JAK inhibitor, 5-10 mg twice daily. Extracted RNA was reverse transcribed into cDNA, the sequencing template. Clones were read by immunoSEQ multiplex PCR, and TCRdb kept only the in-frame ones, dropping some. The table has more than 90,000 clones, less than 75% seen once. The chain recombines TRBV19 with TRBJ1-2; D is uncertain. The clonotype was recovered from a human donor with alopecia areata. The material was CD8+ T cells sorted from blood, obtained at week 4, from a patient treated with tofacitinib. This CDR3 is CASSGSGPVDTF. CDR3 nucleotides: TGTGCCAGTAGTGGCTCCGGCCCGGTGGACACCTTC.